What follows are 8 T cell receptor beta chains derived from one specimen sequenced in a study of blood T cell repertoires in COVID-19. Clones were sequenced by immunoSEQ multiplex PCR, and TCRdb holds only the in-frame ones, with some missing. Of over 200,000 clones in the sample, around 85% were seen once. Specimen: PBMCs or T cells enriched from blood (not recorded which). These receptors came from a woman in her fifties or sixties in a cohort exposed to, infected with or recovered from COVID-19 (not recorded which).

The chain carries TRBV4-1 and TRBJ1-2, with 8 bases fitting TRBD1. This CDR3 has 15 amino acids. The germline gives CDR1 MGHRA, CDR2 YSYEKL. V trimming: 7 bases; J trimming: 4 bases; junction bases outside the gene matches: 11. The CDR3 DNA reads TGCGCCAGCACCAGGGGGCCAGGGGGAGGCTATGGCTACACCTTC. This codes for CASTRGPGGGYGYTF.

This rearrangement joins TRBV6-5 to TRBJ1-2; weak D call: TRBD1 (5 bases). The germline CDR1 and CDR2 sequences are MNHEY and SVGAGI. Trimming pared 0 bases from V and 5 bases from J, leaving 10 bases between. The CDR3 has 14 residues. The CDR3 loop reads CASSYSRDLYGYTF. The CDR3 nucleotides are TGTGCCAGCAGTTACTCTCGGGACTTGTATGGCTACACCTTC.

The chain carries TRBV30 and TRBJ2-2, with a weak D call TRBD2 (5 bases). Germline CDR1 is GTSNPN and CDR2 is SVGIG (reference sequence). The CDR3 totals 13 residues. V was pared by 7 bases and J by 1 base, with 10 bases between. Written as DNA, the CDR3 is TGTGCCTTGCCCCGGGGGAACACCGGGGAGCTGTTTTTT. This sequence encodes CALPRGNTGELFF.

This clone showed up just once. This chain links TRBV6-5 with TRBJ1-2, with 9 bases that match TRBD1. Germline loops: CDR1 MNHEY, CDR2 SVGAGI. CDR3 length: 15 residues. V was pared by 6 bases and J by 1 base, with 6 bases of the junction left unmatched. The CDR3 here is CASSHGTGFNYGYTF. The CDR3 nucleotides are TGTGCCAGCAGCCACGGGACAGGGTTTAACTATGGCTACACCTTC.

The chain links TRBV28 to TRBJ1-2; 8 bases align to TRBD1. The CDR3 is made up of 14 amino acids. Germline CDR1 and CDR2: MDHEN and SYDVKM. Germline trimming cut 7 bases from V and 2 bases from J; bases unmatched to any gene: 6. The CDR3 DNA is TGTGCCAGCATCCCGGGACAGGTGAACTATGGCTACACCTTC. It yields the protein CASIPGQVNYGYTF.

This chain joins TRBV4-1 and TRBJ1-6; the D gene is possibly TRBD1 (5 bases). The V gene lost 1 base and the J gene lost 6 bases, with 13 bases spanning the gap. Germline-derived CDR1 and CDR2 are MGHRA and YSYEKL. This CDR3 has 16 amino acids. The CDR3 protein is CASSQVSGSGNSPLHF. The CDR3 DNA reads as TGCGCCAGCAGCCAAGTTTCAGGGTCGGGTAATTCACCCCTCCACTTT.

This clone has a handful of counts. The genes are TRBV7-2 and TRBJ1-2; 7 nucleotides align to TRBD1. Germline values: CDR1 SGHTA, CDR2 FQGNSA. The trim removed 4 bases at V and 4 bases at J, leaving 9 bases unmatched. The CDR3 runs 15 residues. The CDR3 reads CASSSNGGGAYGYTF. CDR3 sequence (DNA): TGTGCCAGCAGCTCAAACGGAGGGGGCGCCTATGGCTACACCTTC.

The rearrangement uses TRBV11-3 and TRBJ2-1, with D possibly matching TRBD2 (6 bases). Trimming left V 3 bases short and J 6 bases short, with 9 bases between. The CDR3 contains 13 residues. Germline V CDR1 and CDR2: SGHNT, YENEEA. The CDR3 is CASSFAGFNEQFF. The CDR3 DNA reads TGTGCCAGCAGCTTTGCGGGGTTCAATGAGCAGTTCTTC.